Described below is a single T cell receptor (beta chain) sequence and its context. The sample originates from a study of cytomegalovirus exposure and HLA in healthy donors. This CDR3 is built from 14 residues. V lost 3 bases and J lost 3; bases outside the gene matches: 0. Germline lookup yields CDR1 SGHTA and CDR2 FQGTGA. This PCR relied on a set of 60 Vbeta primers and 13 Jbeta primers. This table comes from immunoSEQ multiplex PCR, and its TCRdb copy is limited to in-frame clones, with some not included. The sample consists of 250,000 to 350,000 clones, 75% to 90% of them appearing once. Healthy bone marrow donors supplied every sample.

V usage is TRBV7-3 and J usage is TRBJ2-3; TRBD2 aligns across 10 bases. What was sequenced was PBMCs. The clonotype originates from a man aged 40-55 years in good health and CMV-seropositive. CDR3 sequence reads: CASSLGLATDTQYF. The DNA of the CDR3 is TGTGCCAGCAGCTTGGGACTAGCGACAGATACGCAGTATTTT.